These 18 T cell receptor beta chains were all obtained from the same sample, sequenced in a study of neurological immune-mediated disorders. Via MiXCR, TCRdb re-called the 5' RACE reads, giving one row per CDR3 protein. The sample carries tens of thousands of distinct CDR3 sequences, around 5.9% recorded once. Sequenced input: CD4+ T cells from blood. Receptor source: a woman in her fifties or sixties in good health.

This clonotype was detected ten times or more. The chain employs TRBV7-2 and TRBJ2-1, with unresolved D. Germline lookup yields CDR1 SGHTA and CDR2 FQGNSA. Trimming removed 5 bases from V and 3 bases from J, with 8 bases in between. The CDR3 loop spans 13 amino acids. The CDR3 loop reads CASSQAGYNEQFF. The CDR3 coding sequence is TGTGCCAGCAGCCAGGCCGGCTACAATGAGCAGTTCTTC.

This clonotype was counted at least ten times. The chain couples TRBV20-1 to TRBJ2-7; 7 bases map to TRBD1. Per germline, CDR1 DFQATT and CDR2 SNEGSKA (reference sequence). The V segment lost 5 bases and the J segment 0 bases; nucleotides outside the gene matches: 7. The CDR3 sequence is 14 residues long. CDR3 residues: CSAFPTGSSYEQYF. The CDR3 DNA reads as TGCAGTGCTTTTCCGACAGGGAGCTCCTACGAGCAGTACTTC.

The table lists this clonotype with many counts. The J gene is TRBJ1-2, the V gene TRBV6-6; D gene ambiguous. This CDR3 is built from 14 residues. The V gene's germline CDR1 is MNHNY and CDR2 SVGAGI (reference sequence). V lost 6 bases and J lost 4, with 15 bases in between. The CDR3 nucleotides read TGTGCCAGCAGCCCCATAGCAGAGCTCTATGGCTACACCTTC. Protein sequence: CASSPIAELYGYTF.

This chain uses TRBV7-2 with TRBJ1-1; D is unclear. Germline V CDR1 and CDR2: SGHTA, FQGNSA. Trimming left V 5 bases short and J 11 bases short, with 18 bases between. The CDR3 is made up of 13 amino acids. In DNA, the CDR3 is TGTGCCAGCAGCCTCCGAAAGAACAGAGTTGCTTTCTTT. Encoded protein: CASSLRKNRVAFF.

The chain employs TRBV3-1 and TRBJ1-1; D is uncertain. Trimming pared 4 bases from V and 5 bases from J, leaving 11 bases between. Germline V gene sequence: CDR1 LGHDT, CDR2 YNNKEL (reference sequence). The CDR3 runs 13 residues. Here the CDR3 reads CASSPLDGTEAFF. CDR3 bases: TGTGCCAGCAGCCCATTGGACGGAACTGAAGCTTTCTTT.

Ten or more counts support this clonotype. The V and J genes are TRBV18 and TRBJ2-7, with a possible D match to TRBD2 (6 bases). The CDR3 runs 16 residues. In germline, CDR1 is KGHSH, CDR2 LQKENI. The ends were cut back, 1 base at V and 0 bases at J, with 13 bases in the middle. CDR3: CASSPLAGPSSYEQYF. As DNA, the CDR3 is TGTGCCAGCTCACCACTTGCGGGACCGAGCTCCTACGAGCAGTACTTC. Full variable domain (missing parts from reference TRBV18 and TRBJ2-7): NAGVMQNPRHLVRRRGQEARLRCSPMKGHSHVYWYRQLPEEGLKFMVYLQKENIIDESGMPKERFSAEFPKEGPSILRIQQVVRGDSAAYFCASSPLAGPSSYEQYFGPGTRLTVT.

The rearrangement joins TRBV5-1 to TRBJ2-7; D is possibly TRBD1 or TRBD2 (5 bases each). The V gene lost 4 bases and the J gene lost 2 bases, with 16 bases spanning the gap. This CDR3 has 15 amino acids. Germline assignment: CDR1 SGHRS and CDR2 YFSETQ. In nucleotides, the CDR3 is TGCGCCAGCAGCCATGTCGGGACCGAGACCTACGAGCAGTACTTC. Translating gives CASSHVGTETYEQYF.

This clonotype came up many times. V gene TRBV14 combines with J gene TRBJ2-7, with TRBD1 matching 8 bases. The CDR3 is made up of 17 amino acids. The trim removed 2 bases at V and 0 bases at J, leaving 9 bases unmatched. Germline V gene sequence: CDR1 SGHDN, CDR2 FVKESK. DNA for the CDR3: TGTGCCAGCAGCCAAACCTATACTCAGGGGGCCTCCTACGAGCAGTACTTC. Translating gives CASSQTYTQGASYEQYF.

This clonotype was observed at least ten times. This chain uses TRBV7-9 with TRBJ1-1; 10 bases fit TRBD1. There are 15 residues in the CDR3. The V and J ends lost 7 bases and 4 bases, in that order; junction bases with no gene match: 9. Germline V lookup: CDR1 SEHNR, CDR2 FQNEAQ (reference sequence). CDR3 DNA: TGTGCCAGCATCCTGACAGGGGGCCAGGGCACTGAAGCTTTCTTT. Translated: CASILTGGQGTEAFF.

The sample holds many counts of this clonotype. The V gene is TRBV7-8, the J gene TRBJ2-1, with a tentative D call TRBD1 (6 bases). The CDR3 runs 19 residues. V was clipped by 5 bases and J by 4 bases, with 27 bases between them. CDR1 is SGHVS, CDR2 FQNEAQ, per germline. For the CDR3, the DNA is TGTGCCAGCAGCCTACAAAACCTCAGGGGACGAGGATCGTACAATGAGCAGTTCTTC. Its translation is CASSLQNLRGRGSYNEQFF.

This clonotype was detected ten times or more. This CDR3 reads CSVERLAGGGDTQYF. CDR3 in DNA: TGCAGCGTTGAGAGACTAGCGGGGGGGGGAGATACGCAGTATTTT. V is TRBV29-1 and J is TRBJ2-3; 14 bases align to TRBD2. The CDR3 sequence is 15 residues long. The V gene end was trimmed by 3 bases and the J gene end by 5 bases; junction bases not matched to a gene: 4. Germline assignment: CDR1 SQVTM and CDR2 ANQGSEA.

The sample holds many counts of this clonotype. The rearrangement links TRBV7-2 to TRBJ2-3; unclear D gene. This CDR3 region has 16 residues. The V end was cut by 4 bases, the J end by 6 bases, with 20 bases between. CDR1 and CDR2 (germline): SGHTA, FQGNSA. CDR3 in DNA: TGTGCCAGCAGCTCCGTATCGGGTTTATCGGCCGATACGCAGTATTTT. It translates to CASSSVSGLSADTQYF. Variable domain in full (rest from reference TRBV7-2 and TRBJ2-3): GAGVSQSPSNKVTEKGKDVELRCDPISGHTALYWYRQSLGQGLEFLIYFQGNSAPDKSGLPSDRFSAERTGGSVSTLTIQRTQQEDSAVYLCASSSVSGLSADTQYFGPGTRLTVL.

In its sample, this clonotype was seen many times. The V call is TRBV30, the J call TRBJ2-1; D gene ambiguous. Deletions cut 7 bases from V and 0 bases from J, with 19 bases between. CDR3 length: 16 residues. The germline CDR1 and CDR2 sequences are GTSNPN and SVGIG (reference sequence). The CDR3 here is CASTSFDSSSYNEQFF. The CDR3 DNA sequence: TGTGCCTCGACGAGTTTCGACTCGAGCTCCTACAATGAGCAGTTCTTC.

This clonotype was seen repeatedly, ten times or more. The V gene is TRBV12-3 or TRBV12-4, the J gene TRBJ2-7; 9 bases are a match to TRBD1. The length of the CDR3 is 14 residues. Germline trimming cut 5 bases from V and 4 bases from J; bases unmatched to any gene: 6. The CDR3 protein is CASSHRDRVYEQYF. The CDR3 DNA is TGTGCCAGCAGTCACCGGGACAGGGTTTACGAGCAGTACTTC.

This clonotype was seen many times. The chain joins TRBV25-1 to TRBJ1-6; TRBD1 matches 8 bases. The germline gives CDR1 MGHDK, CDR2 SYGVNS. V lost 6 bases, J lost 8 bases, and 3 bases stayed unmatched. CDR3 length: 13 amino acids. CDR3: CASSMTGDSPLHF. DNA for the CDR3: TGTGCCAGCAGCATGACAGGGGATTCACCCCTCCACTTT.

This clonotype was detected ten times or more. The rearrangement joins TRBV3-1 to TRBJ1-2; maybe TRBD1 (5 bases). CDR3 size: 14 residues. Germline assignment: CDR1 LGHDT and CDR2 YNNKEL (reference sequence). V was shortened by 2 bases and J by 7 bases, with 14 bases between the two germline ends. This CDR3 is CASSQQSGSGGYTF. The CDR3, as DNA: TGTGCCAGCAGCCAACAGTCAGGGTCCGGTGGCTACACCTTC.

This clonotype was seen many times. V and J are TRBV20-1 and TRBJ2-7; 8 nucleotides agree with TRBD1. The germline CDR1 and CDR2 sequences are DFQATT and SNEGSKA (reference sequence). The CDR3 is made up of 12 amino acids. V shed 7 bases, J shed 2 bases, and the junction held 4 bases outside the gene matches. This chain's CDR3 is CSVGTGAYEQYF. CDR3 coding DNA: TGCAGTGTGGGGACAGGAGCCTACGAGCAGTACTTC.

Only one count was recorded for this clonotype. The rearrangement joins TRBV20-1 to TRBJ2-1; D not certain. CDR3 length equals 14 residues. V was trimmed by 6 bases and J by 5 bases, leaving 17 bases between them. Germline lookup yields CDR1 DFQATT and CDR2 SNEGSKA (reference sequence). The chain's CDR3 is CSATTPQNHNEQFF. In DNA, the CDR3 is TGCAGTGCCACGACCCCCCAAAACCACAATGAGCAGTTCTTC.